The 11 T cell receptor beta chains below come from one sample, sequenced in a study of blood T cell repertoires in COVID-19. This table comes from immunoSEQ multiplex PCR, and its TCRdb copy is limited to in-frame clones, with some not included. The data hold about 110,000 clones, with 70% to 80% observed a single time. The sequenced material came from peripheral blood. Receptor source: a man aged 70-80 years with active or convalescent COVID-19.

This sequence joins TRBV23-1 and TRBJ2-2; the match to TRBD1 covers 8 bases. TRBV23-1 is flagged as an ORF with uncertain function. V shed 6 bases and J 4 bases; nucleotides not matched to a gene: 10. This CDR3 has 16 amino acids. Written as DNA, the CDR3 is TGCGCCAGCAGGCTAGGACAGGGAGGTGGCACCGGGGAGCTGTTTTTT. It yields the protein CASRLGQGGGTGELFF.

This clone was recorded once. The rearrangement links TRBV6-5 to TRBJ2-1, with D perhaps matching TRBD1 (5 bases). The CDR3 contains 13 residues. Germline CDR1 MNHEY, CDR2 SVGAGI. Trimming took 7 bases from V and 4 from J, leaving 11 bases between them. The CDR3 reads CASKKGSYNEQFF. Written as DNA, the CDR3 is TGTGCCAGCAAGAAGGGGTCATACAATGAGCAGTTCTTC.

This rearrangement joins TRBV5-4 to TRBJ1-4; D not certain. Germline V gene data show CDR1 as SGHNT and CDR2 as YYREEE (reference sequence). This CDR3 has 14 residues. The ends were cut back, 0 bases at V and 7 bases at J, with 10 bases in the middle. The CDR3 protein is CASSLASESEKLFF. DNA for the CDR3: TGTGCCAGCAGCTTGGCTTCTGAGTCTGAAAAACTGTTTTTT.

The V call is TRBV5-4, the J call TRBJ2-1, with 7 bases aligning to TRBD1. Germline V gene sequence: CDR1 SGHNT, CDR2 YYREEE (reference sequence). CDR3 length: 16 residues. V dropped 4 bases and J dropped 1; count of bases not matched to a gene: 8. CDR3 sequence: CASSKKTGESYNEQFF. DNA for the CDR3: TGTGCCAGCAGCAAGAAAACAGGGGAGTCCTACAATGAGCAGTTCTTC.

This chain joins TRBV5-6 and TRBJ2-5; D not resolved. Trimming left V 4 bases short and J 2 bases short, with 3 bases between. Germline V CDR1 and CDR2: SGHDT, YYEEEE. The CDR3 has 11 residues. CDR3 sequence reads: CASSRQETQYF. The CDR3 nucleotides read TGTGCCAGCAGCCGTCAAGAGACCCAGTACTTC.

The chain has TRBV3-1 (or the pseudogene TRBV3-2) and TRBJ1-1; D uncertain. The V gene's germline CDR1 is LGHDT and CDR2 YNNKEL (reference sequence). V was clipped by 1 base and J by 5 bases, with 8 bases between them. The CDR3 loop spans 13 amino acids. CDR3 amino acids: CASSQGGGTEAFF. In nucleotides, the CDR3 is TGTGCCAGCAGCCAAGGAGGAGGGACTGAAGCTTTCTTT.

Here the CDR3 DNA reads TGCGCCAGCAGCCCCGGACAGGGCCTAGGGGAGACCCAGTACTTC. As protein: CASSPGQGLGETQYF. The rearrangement joins TRBV5-1 to TRBJ2-5; 8 positions match TRBD1. V gave up 4 bases and J gave up 5 bases; unmatched junction bases: 10. Germline V gene lookup returns CDR1 SGHRS and CDR2 YFSETQ. The CDR3 extends over 15 amino acids.

The CDR3 sequence: CASSLRSGQGFHEQYF. The CDR3, as DNA: TGTGCCAGCAGCTTACGGTCGGGACAGGGTTTCCACGAGCAGTACTTC. This sequence joins TRBV7-6 and TRBJ2-7; 9 bases are a match to TRBD1. Germline CDR1 SGHVS, CDR2 FNYEAQ. The CDR3 has 16 residues. V lost 2 bases, J lost 5 bases, and 10 bases stayed unmatched.

The chain joins TRBV6-1 to TRBJ1-1, with D uncertain. The CDR3 is 14 amino acids. Germline V gives CDR1 MNHNS, CDR2 SASEGT. V gave up 3 bases and J gave up 2 bases, with 10 bases separating them. The CDR3 DNA sequence: TGTGCCAGCAGTGATCGAGGTTCCAACACTGAAGCTTTCTTT. Its protein product is CASSDRGSNTEAFF.

This clone was found many times. Other DNA sequences within the sample encode an identical CDR3. The chain uses TRBV18 and TRBJ2-2, with D hard to call. Germline values: CDR1 KGHSH, CDR2 LQKENI. The length of the CDR3 is 14 residues. Trimming left V 2 bases short and J 1 base short, with 5 bases between. Here the CDR3 reads CASSPGQNTGELFF. In DNA form, the CDR3 reads TGTGCCAGCTCACCAGGGCAGAACACCGGGGAGCTGTTTTTT.

The chain joins TRBV15 to TRBJ2-6; TRBD1 matches 10 bases. Germline V gene data show CDR1 as LNHNV and CDR2 as YYDKDF (reference sequence). V was pared by 2 bases and J by 2 bases, with 9 bases of the junction left unmatched. The CDR3 covers 19 residues. The CDR3 DNA reads TGTGCCACCAGCAGAAACCCCTCGGACAGGGGGACTGGGGCCAACGTCCTGACTTTC. This translates into CATSRNPSDRGTGANVLTF.